A single sample gave rise to the 13 T cell receptor beta chains below, sequenced in a study of shared clonotypes between healthy human individuals. Here immunoSEQ multiplex PCR was the method, and the copy in TCRdb shows in-frame clones only, minus some. The profile shows about 2.1 million clones, just over 90% of them singletons. CD45RO-negative, CCR7-positively selected cells formed the naive CD8 fraction, excluding terminally differentiated effector memory CD45RA+ cells. The specimen sequenced was naive CD8+ T cells from PBMCs. These receptors came from a man aged 18 to 30 in good health. Some clones in this sample may be carry-over from other donors' samples.

This rearrangement joins TRBV28 to TRBJ2-1; possible D gene TRBD2, 6 bases. The CDR3 loop spans 13 amino acids. CDR1 MDHEN and CDR2 SYDVKM come from the germline V gene. Trimming stripped 7 bases from V and 2 bases from J, with 9 bases between. The chain's CDR3 is CASTRDPYNEQFF. The CDR3 DNA reads as TGTGCCAGCACGCGGGACCCCTACAATGAGCAGTTCTTC.

The rearrangement joins TRBV15 to TRBJ1-1; the D gene is possibly TRBD1 (5 bases). Germline-derived CDR1 and CDR2 are LNHNV and YYDKDF (reference sequence). V lost 1 base, J lost 1 base, and 19 bases lay in between. The length of the CDR3 is 18 residues. The CDR3 DNA reads as TGTGCCACCAGCAGAGGATTAGTTTGGGGGGTCGGGAACACTGAAGCTTTCTTT. Translating it yields CATSRGLVWGVGNTEAFF.

CDR3 residues: CASSPRTGPFDEQFF. CDR3 DNA: TGTGCCAGCAGCCCAAGGACAGGGCCCTTTGATGAGCAGTTCTTC. This chain joins TRBV7-9 and TRBJ2-1, with TRBD1 matching over 8 bases. CDR1 and CDR2 from the germline V gene are SEHNR and FQNEAQ (reference sequence). J lost 8 bases, V lost 5 bases, and 11 bases had no gene match. The CDR3 spans 15 residues.

The J gene is TRBJ2-7, the V gene TRBV9; TRBD1 might be the D (6 bases). Germline CDR1 and CDR2: SGDLS and YYNGEE. Trimming removed 4 bases at V and 6 bases at J, with 14 bases between. The CDR3 is made up of 13 amino acids. CDR3 amino acids: CASSILTGTEQYF. CDR3 in DNA: TGTGCCAGCAGCATATTAACAGGGACCGAGCAGTACTTC.

The chain is built from TRBV27 and TRBJ1-1; no firm D call. Trimming left V 3 bases short and J 1 base short, with 6 bases between. Germline V lookup: CDR1 MNHEY, CDR2 SMNVEV (reference sequence). The CDR3 consists of 13 residues. This CDR3 reads CASSFLENTEAFF. The CDR3 coding sequence is TGTGCCAGCAGTTTTTTAGAGAACACTGAAGCTTTCTTT.

This sequence joins TRBV27 and TRBJ2-7; 10 bases match TRBD1. This CDR3 has 15 residues. J gave up 5 bases and V 4 bases, and 8 bases lay outside the gene matches. CDR1 MNHEY and CDR2 SMNVEV come from the germline V gene (reference sequence). CDR3: CASSWGGQGFHEQYF. The CDR3 DNA sequence: TGTGCCAGCAGTTGGGGGGGACAGGGGTTCCACGAGCAGTACTTC.

The genes are TRBV4-1 and TRBJ2-3; TRBD2 agrees at 11 bases. J was trimmed by 0 bases and V by 5 bases; bases with no gene match: 4. The CDR3 has 16 residues. Germline V gene lookup returns CDR1 MGHRA and CDR2 YSYEKL. The CDR3 protein is CASSAGTSGSTDTQYF. The CDR3 DNA reads TGCGCCAGCAGCGCCGGGACTAGCGGAAGCACAGATACGCAGTATTTT.

The J gene is TRBJ1-4, the V gene TRBV27; the D gene is possibly TRBD1 (5 bases). The CDR3 covers 14 residues. The V end was cut by 3 bases, the J end by 7 bases, with 12 bases between. From germline, CDR1 is MNHEY and CDR2 SMNVEV (reference sequence). The CDR3 protein is CASSFDGRGEKLFF. CDR3 nucleotide sequence: TGTGCCAGCAGTTTCGACGGGAGGGGTGAAAAACTGTTTTTT.

The chain couples TRBV19 to TRBJ1-5, with a weak D call TRBD1 (6 bases). V shed 5 bases and J shed 1 base, with 15 bases lying between them. The CDR3 sequence is 16 residues long. Looked up from germline, CDR1 is LNHDA and CDR2 is SQIVND (reference sequence). The CDR3 sequence is CASSSTGGLSNQPQHF. CDR3 DNA sequence: TGTGCCAGTAGTTCGACAGGCGGATTAAGCAATCAGCCCCAGCATTTT.

This clone was detected once. The chain carries TRBV19 and TRBJ2-7; 9 bases line up with TRBD1. CDR1 is LNHDA and CDR2 is SQIVND in the germline V gene (reference sequence). The V gene end was trimmed by 5 bases and the J gene end by 3 bases; junction bases not matched to a gene: 11. The CDR3 has 16 amino acids. The CDR3 sequence: CASSRIWDRDGYEQYF. The CDR3 DNA reads TGTGCCAGTAGTCGTATTTGGGACAGGGATGGCTACGAGCAGTACTTC.

This clone was observed once. This rearrangement joins TRBV5-1 to TRBJ2-1, with 8 bases lining up with TRBD2. V dropped 2 bases and J dropped 9; count of bases not matched to a gene: 7. This CDR3 has 14 amino acids. The germline gives CDR1 SGHRS, CDR2 YFSETQ. CDR3 bases: TGCGCCAGCAGCTTTTTCGGGAGGGGTGGTGAGCAGTTCTTC. Amino acid sequence: CASSFFGRGGEQFF.

This chain links TRBV27 with TRBJ2-1, with no clear D. The germline V gene has CDR1 MNHEY and CDR2 SMNVEV (reference sequence). The CDR3 has 13 residues. V lost 6 bases and J lost 2, with 8 bases in between. The CDR3 loop is CASRTGTYNEQFF. In DNA, the CDR3 is TGTGCCAGCAGGACGGGCACCTACAATGAGCAGTTCTTC.

The rearrangement uses TRBV4-1 and TRBJ2-1, with D perhaps assigned TRBD1 or TRBD2 (5 bases each). This CDR3 is 17 amino acids long. V gave up 4 bases and J gave up 0 bases, with 16 bases separating them. The germline V gene has CDR1 MGHRA and CDR2 YSYEKL. The CDR3 DNA reads as TGCGCCAGCAGCCGGTCCGGGGCGCCTAGCTCCTACAATGAGCAGTTCTTC. Protein product: CASSRSGAPSSYNEQFF.